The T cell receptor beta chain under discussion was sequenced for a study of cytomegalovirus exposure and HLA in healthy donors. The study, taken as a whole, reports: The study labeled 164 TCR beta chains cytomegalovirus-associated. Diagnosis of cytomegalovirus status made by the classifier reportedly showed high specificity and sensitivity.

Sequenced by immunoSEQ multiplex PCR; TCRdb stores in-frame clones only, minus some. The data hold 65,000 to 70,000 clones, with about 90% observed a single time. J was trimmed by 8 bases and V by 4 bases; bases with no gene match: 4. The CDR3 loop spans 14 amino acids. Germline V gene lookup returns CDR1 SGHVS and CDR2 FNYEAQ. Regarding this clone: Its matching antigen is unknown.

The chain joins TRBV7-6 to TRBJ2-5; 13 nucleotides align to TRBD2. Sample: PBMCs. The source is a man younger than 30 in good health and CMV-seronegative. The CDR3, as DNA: TGTGCCAGCAGCTACGGACTAGCGGGAGAAACCCAGTACTTC. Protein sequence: CASSYGLAGETQYF.